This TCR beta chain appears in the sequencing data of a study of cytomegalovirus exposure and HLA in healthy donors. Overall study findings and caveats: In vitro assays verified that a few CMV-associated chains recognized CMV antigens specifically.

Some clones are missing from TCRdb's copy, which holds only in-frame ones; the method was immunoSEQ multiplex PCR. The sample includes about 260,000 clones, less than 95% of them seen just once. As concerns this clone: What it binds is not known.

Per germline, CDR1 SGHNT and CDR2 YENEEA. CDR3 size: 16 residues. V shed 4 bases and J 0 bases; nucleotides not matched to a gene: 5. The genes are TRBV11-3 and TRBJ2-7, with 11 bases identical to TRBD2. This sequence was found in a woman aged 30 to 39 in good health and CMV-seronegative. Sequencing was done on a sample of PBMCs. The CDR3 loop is CASSSRTSGSSYEQYF. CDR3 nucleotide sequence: TGTGCCAGCAGCTCAAGGACTAGCGGGTCCTCCTACGAGCAGTACTTC.